This T cell receptor (beta chain) came from a study of OX40 agonist ivuxolimab in advanced cancers. The V end was cut by 2 bases, the J end by 0 bases, with 9 bases between. CDR1 SGHRS and CDR2 YFSETQ come from the germline V gene. The CDR3 has 16 residues. This clone was seen just once. Its antigen is unidentified. Method: immunoSEQ multiplex PCR; TCRdb's copy keeps in-frame clones and lacks some. The repertoire includes around 80,000 clones, around 87% of them detected once, and around 2.5% sits in the top ten. Study conclusions and caveats: Averaging showed that CD8+ T cells had more expanded clones than CD4+ did.

The sample here was CD4+ or CD8+ T cells sorted from blood, taken in a trial of the OX40 agonist ivuxolimab. The V and J genes are TRBV5-1 and TRBJ2-6, with unresolved D. The TCR sequence derives from an adult with an advanced solid tumor such as melanoma, head and neck, liver or kidney cancer. The CDR3 region has the DNA TGCGCCAGCAGCTTTGACACCTTCTCTGGGGCCAACGTCCTGACTTTC. Amino acids: CASSFDTFSGANVLTF.